These 17 T cell receptor beta chains share one sample of origin, sequenced in a study of naive and memory T cell subsets. Treatment reported: skin biopsy from PPD injection site in Mantoux-positive individual. A UMI-containing oligonucleotide was joined by 3' ligation to the TCR cDNA template. Amplification of ligated cDNA took four PCR rounds with SP2 and nested alpha and beta constant primers. TCRdb re-analysed the UMI-ligation and nested PCR reads in MiXCR, keeping a single row per CDR3 protein. In the table there are some 21,000 distinct CDR3 sequences, around 6% of which are singletons. The material sequenced was skin, taken from a tuberculin skin test site. Receptors were obtained from an adult in good health.

In its sample, this clonotype was seen many times. The gene calls are TRBV28 and TRBJ2-2; possible D gene TRBD2, 6 bases. From germline, CDR1 is MDHEN and CDR2 SYDVKM. This CDR3 region has 14 residues. With 3 bases removed from V and 6 bases from J, the gap between germline ends came to 11 bases. The CDR3 spells CASSLTGEAGELFF. The CDR3 DNA is TGTGCCAGCAGTTTGACGGGGGAGGCCGGGGAGCTGTTTTTT.

This rearrangement joins TRBV27 to TRBJ1-1; D might be TRBD1 (5 bases). The germline V gene encodes CDR1 MNHEY and CDR2 SMNVEV (reference sequence). The CDR3 length is 13 residues. The V and J ends lost 5 bases and 8 bases respectively, with 15 bases between them. The CDR3 DNA sequence: TGTGCCAGCAGTCTTCTAGGAGAGGGGGAAGCTTTCTTT. As protein: CASSLLGEGEAFF.

This clonotype was observed at least ten times. This chain links TRBV25-1 with TRBJ2-7; D is unresolved. The CDR3 extends over 14 amino acids. V lost 4 bases and J 2 bases, leaving 12 bases between the germline ends. In germline, CDR1 is MGHDK, CDR2 SYGVNS. CDR3 region: CASSVEFGAYEQYF. CDR3 in DNA: TGTGCCAGCAGTGTGGAGTTCGGTGCCTACGAGCAGTACTTC.

This clonotype was recorded at least ten times. The rearrangement uses TRBV7-2 and TRBJ2-5; D is unclear. Germline CDR1 reads SGHTA; CDR2 reads FQGNSA. The CDR3 runs 16 residues. V lost 1 base, J lost 6 bases, and 18 bases lay in between. CDR3 amino acids: CASSLGLVIDGQTQYF. Written as DNA, the CDR3 is TGTGCCAGCAGCTTAGGATTGGTTATCGACGGACAGACCCAGTACTTC.

There are a few counts of this clonotype. With a much larger clone just one base away, this may be a read error. The chain uses TRBV6-1 and TRBJ1-2; 7 bases are a match to TRBD1. The length of the CDR3 is 14 residues. V lost 1 base to trimming and J lost 6 bases; unmatched junction nucleotides: 5. In germline, CDR1 is MNHNS, CDR2 SASEGT. This chain's CDR3 is CASSEERDSHGYTF. For the CDR3, the DNA is TGTGCCAGCAGTGAAGAGAGGGACAGCCATGGCTACACCTTC.

This clonotype appeared many times. The V gene is TRBV20-1, the J gene TRBJ2-7, with D maybe TRBD1 (6 bases). The CDR3 covers 15 residues. Trimming stripped 6 bases from V and 2 bases from J, with 20 bases between. From germline, CDR1 is DFQATT and CDR2 SNEGSKA (reference sequence). For the CDR3, the DNA is TGCAGTGCCCAAGCCCGTGACAGGAGTGCCTACGAGCAGTACTTC. This encodes CSAQARDRSAYEQYF.

This clonotype was observed many times. The chain has TRBV7-2 and TRBJ2-7; 9 bases agree with TRBD1. The CDR3 contains 17 residues. Germline assignment: CDR1 SGHTA and CDR2 FQGNSA. V gave up 4 bases and J gave up 4 bases; unmatched junction bases: 14. The CDR3 is CASSSGPPGQGAYEQYF. DNA of the CDR3: TGTGCCAGCAGCTCCGGGCCACCGGGACAGGGTGCGTACGAGCAGTACTTC.

This clonotype came up many times. The rearrangement uses TRBV27 and TRBJ2-2, with D possibly TRBD1 on 5 matching bases. The CDR3 covers 16 residues. In germline, CDR1 is MNHEY, CDR2 SMNVEV (reference sequence). V gave up 3 bases and J gave up 5 bases, with 16 bases separating them. The CDR3 DNA follows: TGTGCCAGCAGTTTCGCAGGGAATGTAGGGACCGGGGAGCTGTTTTTT. Protein: CASSFAGNVGTGELFF.

The chain has TRBV6-5 and TRBJ1-5, with D tentatively TRBD1 (5 bases). This CDR3 region has 15 residues. Per the germline V gene, CDR1 is MNHEY and CDR2 is SVGAGI. V shed 4 bases and J shed 4 bases, with 14 bases lying between them. CDR3 sequence reads: CASSSGQLGNQPQHF. CDR3 DNA sequence: TGTGCCAGCAGTTCCGGACAATTAGGGAATCAGCCCCAGCATTTT.

This clonotype was seen a handful of times. V and J are TRBV19 and TRBJ1-5, with D maybe TRBD1 (6 bases). The CDR3 runs 13 residues. CDR1 and CDR2 (germline): LNHDA, SQIVND (reference sequence). Trimming took off 7 bases at V and 1 base at J, with 8 bases between the two ends. The CDR3 region is CASTDRSNQPQHF. In nucleotides, the CDR3 is TGTGCCAGTACGGACAGAAGCAATCAGCCCCAGCATTTT.

This chain links TRBV6-1 with TRBJ2-7, with D maybe TRBD2 (5 bases). Germline CDR1 is MNHNS and CDR2 is SASEGT. The length of the CDR3 is 12 residues. V dropped 7 bases and J dropped 2 bases, with 9 bases sitting between them. The CDR3 nucleotides are TGTGCCAGCAATGGACTGACCTACGAGCAGTACTTC. Its translation is CASNGLTYEQYF.

The chain has TRBV28 and TRBJ2-7; either TRBD1 or TRBD2 may supply D (5 bases each). Germline V CDR1 and CDR2: MDHEN, SYDVKM. V gave up 5 bases and J gave up 4 bases, with 21 bases separating them. This CDR3 comprises 16 residues. CDR3 sequence (DNA): TGTGCCAGCAGTCGACAGTATTCGGGCGCGGGTTACGAGCAGTACTTC. Translated, it gives CASSRQYSGAGYEQYF.

The chain uses TRBV12-3 or TRBV12-4 and TRBJ1-1; TRBD1 matches at 7 bases. The CDR3 length is 13 residues. The V segment lost 8 bases and the J segment 4 bases; nucleotides outside the gene matches: 7. The CDR3 nucleotides are TGTGCCAGCCGCCGGGCAGGGGGCACTGAAGCTTTCTTT. Translation gives CASRRAGGTEAFF.

This clonotype appeared many times. The chain has TRBV27 and TRBJ2-3, with D unclear. The CDR3 spans 14 residues. The germline CDR1 and CDR2 sequences are MNHEY and SMNVEV (reference sequence). Trimming cost V 2 bases and J 4 bases, with 10 bases left between them. The CDR3 DNA is TGTGCCAGCAGTTTAGGGCCCCTCGCAGATACGCAGTATTTT. It encodes CASSLGPLADTQYF.

Comments on this clonotype: A read error may explain this, as a much larger clone is one base away. The chain joins TRBV28 to TRBJ1-5, with D possibly TRBD1 on 5 matching bases. The CDR3 is 17 residues long. Germline V CDR1 and CDR2: MDHEN, SYDVKM. The CDR3 coding sequence is TGTGCCAGCCTCTCGCGACACACGGGACTTAACAATCAGCCCCAGAATTTT. It yields the protein CASLSRHTGLNNQPQNF.

This clonotype has just a few counts. This chain uses TRBV7-9 with TRBJ2-2; D unresolved. The germline V gene encodes CDR1 SEHNR and CDR2 FQNEAQ (reference sequence). V lost 8 bases to trimming and J lost 2 bases, with 9 bases between them. The CDR3 extends over 13 amino acids. In DNA, the CDR3 is TGTGCCAGCTACCGAGAAAACACCGGGGAGCTGTTTTTT. Translation gives CASYRENTGELFF.

This clonotype was seen at least ten times. V is TRBV5-1 and J is TRBJ2-7, with D maybe TRBD1 (5 bases). The CDR3 is 15 amino acids. CDR1 is SGHRS, CDR2 YFSETQ, per germline. Trimming took 5 bases from V and 7 from J, leaving 22 bases between them. CDR3 DNA: TGCGCCAGCAGTAAGGGTGAACGCATACAGGAGGAGCAGTACTTC. As protein: CASSKGERIQEEQYF.